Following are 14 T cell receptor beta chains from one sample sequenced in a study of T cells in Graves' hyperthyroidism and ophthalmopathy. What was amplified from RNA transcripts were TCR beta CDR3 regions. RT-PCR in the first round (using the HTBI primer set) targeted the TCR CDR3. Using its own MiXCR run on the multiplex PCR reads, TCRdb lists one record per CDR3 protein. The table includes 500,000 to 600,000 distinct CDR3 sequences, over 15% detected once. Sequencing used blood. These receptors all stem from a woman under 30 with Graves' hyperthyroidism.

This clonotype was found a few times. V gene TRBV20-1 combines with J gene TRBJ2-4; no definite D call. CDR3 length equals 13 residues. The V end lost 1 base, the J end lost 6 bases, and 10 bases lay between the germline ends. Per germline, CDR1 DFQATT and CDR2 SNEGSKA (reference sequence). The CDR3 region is CSARVVPVNIQYF. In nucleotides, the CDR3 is TGCAGTGCTAGAGTGGTGCCTGTAAACATTCAGTACTTC.

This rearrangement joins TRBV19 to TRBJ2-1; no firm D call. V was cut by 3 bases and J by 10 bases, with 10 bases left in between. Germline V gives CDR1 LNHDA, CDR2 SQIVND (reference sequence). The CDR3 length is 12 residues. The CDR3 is CASSMNFLEQFF. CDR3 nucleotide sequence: TGTGCCAGTAGTATGAATTTCTTGGAGCAGTTCTTC.

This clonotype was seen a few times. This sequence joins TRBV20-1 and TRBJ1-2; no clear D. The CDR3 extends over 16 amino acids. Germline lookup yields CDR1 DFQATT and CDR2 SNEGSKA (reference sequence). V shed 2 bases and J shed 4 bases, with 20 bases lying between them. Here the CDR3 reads CSARPIRWRVSYGYTF. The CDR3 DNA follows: TGCAGTGCTAGACCGATCCGGTGGAGAGTGAGCTATGGCTACACCTTC.

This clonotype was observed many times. The CDR3 DNA sequence: TGTGCCAGCAGTTTATCTAACACTGAAGCTTTCTTT. Translating it yields CASSLSNTEAFF. The chain employs TRBV28 and TRBJ1-1, with D unresolved. In germline, CDR1 is MDHEN, CDR2 SYDVKM. V was clipped by 1 base and J by 2 bases, with 2 bases between them. The CDR3 is 12 residues long. Looking up the rest from reference TRBV28 and TRBJ1-1 gives the full variable domain: DVKVTQSSRYLVKRTGEKVFLECVQDMDHENMFWYRQDPGLGLRLIYFSYDVKMKEKGDIPEGYSVSREKKERFSLILESASTNQTSMYLCASSLSNTEAFFGQGTRLTVV.

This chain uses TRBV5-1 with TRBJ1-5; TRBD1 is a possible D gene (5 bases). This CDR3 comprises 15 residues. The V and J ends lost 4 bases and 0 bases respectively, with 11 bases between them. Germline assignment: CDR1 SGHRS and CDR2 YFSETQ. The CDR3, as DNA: TGCGCCAGCAGCCGGGACGGGTCTAGCAATCAGCCCCAGCATTTT. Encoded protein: CASSRDGSSNQPQHF.

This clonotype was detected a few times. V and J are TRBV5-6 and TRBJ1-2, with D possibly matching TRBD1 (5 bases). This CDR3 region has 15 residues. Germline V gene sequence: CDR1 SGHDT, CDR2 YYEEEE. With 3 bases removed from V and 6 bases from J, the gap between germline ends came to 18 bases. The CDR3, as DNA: TGTGCCAGCAGCTACGATTGGGGGGTTGATGATGGCTACACCTTC. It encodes CASSYDWGVDDGYTF.

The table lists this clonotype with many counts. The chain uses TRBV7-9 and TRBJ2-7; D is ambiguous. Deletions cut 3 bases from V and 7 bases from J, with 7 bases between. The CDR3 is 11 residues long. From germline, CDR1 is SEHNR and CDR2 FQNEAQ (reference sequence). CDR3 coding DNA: TGTGCCAGCAGCTTCGACTGGGAGCAGTACTTC. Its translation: CASSFDWEQYF.

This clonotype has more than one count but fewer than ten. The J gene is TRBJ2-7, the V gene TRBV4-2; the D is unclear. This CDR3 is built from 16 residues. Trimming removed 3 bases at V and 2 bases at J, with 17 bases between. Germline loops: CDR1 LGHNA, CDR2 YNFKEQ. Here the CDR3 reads CASSHSLGNPPYEQYF. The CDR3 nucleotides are TGTGCCAGCAGCCACTCGTTAGGCAACCCACCCTACGAGCAGTACTTC.

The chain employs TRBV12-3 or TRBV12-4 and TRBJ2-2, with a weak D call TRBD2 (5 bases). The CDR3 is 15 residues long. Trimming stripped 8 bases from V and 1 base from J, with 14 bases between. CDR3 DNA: TGTGCCAGCTTGAAGTTCGGGGTGAACACCGGGGAGCTGTTTTTT. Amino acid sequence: CASLKFGVNTGELFF.

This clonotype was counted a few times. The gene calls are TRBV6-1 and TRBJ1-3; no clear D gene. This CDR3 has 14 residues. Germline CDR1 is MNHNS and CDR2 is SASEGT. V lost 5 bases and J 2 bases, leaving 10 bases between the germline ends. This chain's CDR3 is CASSPTVAGNTIYF. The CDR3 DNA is TGTGCCAGCAGTCCGACGGTGGCTGGAAACACCATATATTTT.

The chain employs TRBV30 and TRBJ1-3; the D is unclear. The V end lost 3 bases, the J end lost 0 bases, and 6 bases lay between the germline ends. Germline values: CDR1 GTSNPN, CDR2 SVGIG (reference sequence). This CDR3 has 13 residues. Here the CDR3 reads CAWSRNSGNTIYF. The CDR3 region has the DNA TGTGCCTGGAGCAGAAACTCTGGAAACACCATATATTTT.

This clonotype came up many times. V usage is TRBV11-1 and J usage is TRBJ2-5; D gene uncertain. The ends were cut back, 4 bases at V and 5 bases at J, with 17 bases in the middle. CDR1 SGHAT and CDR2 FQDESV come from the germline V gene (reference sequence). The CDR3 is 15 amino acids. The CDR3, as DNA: TGTGCCAGCAGCTCCGAGGCAGTTATCCAGGAGACCCAGTACTTC. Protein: CASSSEAVIQETQYF. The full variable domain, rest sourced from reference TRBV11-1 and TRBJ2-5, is EAEVAQSPRYKITEKSQAVAFWCDPISGHATLYWYRQILGQGPELLVQFQDESVVDDSQLPKDRFSAERLKGVDSTLKIQPAELGDSAMYLCASSSEAVIQETQYFGPGTRLLVL.

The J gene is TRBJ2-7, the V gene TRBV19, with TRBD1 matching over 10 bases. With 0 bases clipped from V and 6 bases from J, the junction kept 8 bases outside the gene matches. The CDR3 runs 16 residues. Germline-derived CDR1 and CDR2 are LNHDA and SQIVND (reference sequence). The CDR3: CASSIDTGTGATEQYF. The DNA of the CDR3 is TGTGCCAGTAGTATAGATACCGGGACAGGGGCGACCGAGCAGTACTTC.

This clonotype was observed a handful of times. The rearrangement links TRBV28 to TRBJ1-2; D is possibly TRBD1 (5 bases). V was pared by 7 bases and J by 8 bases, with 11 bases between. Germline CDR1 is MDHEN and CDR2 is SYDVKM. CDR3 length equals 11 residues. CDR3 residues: CASIGGDGYTF. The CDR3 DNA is TGTGCCAGCATCGGTGGGGACGGCTACACCTTC.